One sample yielded the 15 T cell receptor beta chains listed below, sequenced in a study of cytomegalovirus exposure and HLA in healthy donors. The PCR used 60 Vbeta and 13 Jbeta primers. Clones were sequenced by immunoSEQ multiplex PCR, and TCRdb holds only the in-frame ones, with some missing. The sample yields fewer than 140,000 clones, 75% seen once. The material sequenced was PBMCs. The receptors originated from a man between 35 and 55 years old in good health and CMV-seronegative.

CDR3 sequence reads: CASSDGAGGAIVQETQYF. The CDR3 DNA sequence: TGTGCCAGCAGTGATGGAGCGGGGGGCGCGATAGTCCAAGAGACCCAGTACTTC. The rearrangement links TRBV6-1 to TRBJ2-5; 9 nucleotides agree with TRBD2. Unmatched junction bases numbered 12, after V lost 3 bases and J lost 1 base. This CDR3 has 18 amino acids. CDR1 is MNHNS, CDR2 SASEGT, per germline.

The rearrangement uses TRBV5-6 and TRBJ2-7, with 9 nucleotides matching TRBD2. CDR3 length equals 15 residues. V shed 2 bases and J 5 bases; nucleotides not matched to a gene: 8. From germline, CDR1 is SGHDT and CDR2 YYEEEE. CDR3 sequence (DNA): TGTGCCAGCAGCTTACGAGCGGGGGGAATGAACGAGCAGTACTTC. It is translated as CASSLRAGGMNEQYF. Filled out from reference TRBV5-6 and TRBJ2-7, the complete variable domain reads DAGVTQSPTHLIKTRGQQVTLRCSPKSGHDTVSWYQQALGQGPQFIFQYYEEEERQRGNFPDRFSGHQFPNYSSELNVNALLLGDSALYLCASSLRAGGMNEQYFGPGTRLTVT.

V usage is TRBV12-5 and J usage is TRBJ1-5; 7 nucleotides agree with TRBD1. V shed 1 base, J shed 0 bases, and the junction held 0 bases outside the gene matches. The germline gives CDR1 LGHNT, CDR2 FRNRAP. The CDR3 length is 15 residues. CDR3 region: CASGLGDSSNQPQHF. The CDR3 DNA sequence: TGTGCTAGTGGTTTGGGGGACAGTAGCAATCAGCCCCAGCATTTT.

The chain uses TRBV2 and TRBJ1-4, with 10 bases aligning to TRBD1. V shed 6 bases and J 2 bases; nucleotides not matched to a gene: 9. CDR3 length equals 17 residues. Per germline, CDR1 SNHLY and CDR2 FYNNEI. The CDR3: CASRHDRGRDTNEKLFF. CDR3 sequence (DNA): TGTGCCAGCAGGCATGACAGGGGGCGCGATACTAATGAAAAACTGTTTTTT. Full variable domain (missing parts from reference TRBV2 and TRBJ1-4): EPEVTQTPSHQVTQMGQEVILRCVPISNHLYFYWYRQILGQKVEFLVSFYNNEISEKSEIFDDQFSVERPDGSNFTLKIRSTKLEDSAMYFCASRHDRGRDTNEKLFFGSGTQLSVL.

CDR3 bases: TGCGCCAGCAGCTGGGCTAGCGGGGGGGCAGAAGAGACCCAGTACTTC. It translates to CASSWASGGAEETQYF. This chain uses TRBV5-1 with TRBJ2-5; TRBD2 matches 12 bases. The V and J ends lost 3 bases and 3 bases, in that order; junction bases with no gene match: 6. This CDR3 is 16 amino acids long. Germline loops: CDR1 SGHRS, CDR2 YFSETQ.

Only one count was recorded for this clone. J is TRBJ2-3 and V is TRBV7-9, with TRBD1 identical over 7 bases. V dropped 4 bases and J dropped 2; count of bases not matched to a gene: 3. In germline, CDR1 is SEHNR, CDR2 FQNEAQ (reference sequence). This CDR3 spans 14 amino acids. This chain's CDR3 is CASSWDSITDTQYF. The CDR3 region has the DNA TGTGCCAGCAGCTGGGACAGTATCACAGATACGCAGTATTTT.

The chain recombines TRBV19 with TRBJ1-4, with TRBD1 identical over 7 bases. The V segment lost 6 bases and the J segment 5 bases; nucleotides outside the gene matches: 9. Per germline, CDR1 LNHDA and CDR2 SQIVND (reference sequence). The CDR3 is 15 residues long. The CDR3 loop is CASRTMGQLNEKLFF. In DNA, the CDR3 is TGTGCCAGTAGAACTATGGGACAGCTGAATGAAAAACTGTTTTTT.

The chain employs TRBV4-1 and TRBJ2-6; 7 nucleotides agree with TRBD1. The CDR3 covers 20 residues. V lost 4 bases and J lost 0; bases outside the gene matches: 15. Germline assignment: CDR1 MGHRA and CDR2 YSYEKL. CDR3 region: CASSPRAQRTGLSGANVLTF. As DNA, the CDR3 is TGCGCCAGCAGCCCCCGGGCCCAGCGGACAGGCCTCTCTGGGGCCAACGTCCTGACTTTC.

This rearrangement joins TRBV14 to TRBJ2-7; D is unclear. The ends were cut back, 3 bases at V and 6 bases at J, with 6 bases in the middle. CDR3 length equals 11 residues. The germline V gene has CDR1 SGHDN and CDR2 FVKESK. CDR3 sequence: CASSHGLEQYF. The DNA of the CDR3 is TGTGCCAGCAGCCATGGCCTCGAGCAGTACTTC.

This clone was found once. This CDR3 reads CASSEVPGQVNTGELFF. The CDR3 DNA reads as TGCGCCAGCAGTGAGGTACCAGGACAGGTGAACACCGGGGAGCTGTTTTTT. This chain uses TRBV10-1 with TRBJ2-2, with TRBD1 matching over 7 bases. The V segment lost 2 bases and the J segment 1 base; nucleotides outside the gene matches: 7. The germline CDR1 and CDR2 sequences are WNHNN and SYGVQD (reference sequence). CDR3 length: 17 residues.

The chain employs TRBV18 and TRBJ1-2; no clear D gene. The CDR3 runs 13 residues. Germline CDR1 reads KGHSH; CDR2 reads LQKENI. V gave up 1 base and J gave up 3 bases, with 6 bases separating them. CDR3 amino acids: CASSPRADYGYTF. Here the CDR3 DNA reads TGTGCCAGCTCACCACGGGCAGACTATGGCTACACCTTC.

The chain recombines TRBV5-1 with TRBJ1-1; weak D call: TRBD1 (6 bases). V was shortened by 4 bases and J by 6 bases, with 22 bases between the two germline ends. The germline V gene has CDR1 SGHRS and CDR2 YFSETQ. This CDR3 is built from 16 residues. The CDR3 bases are TGCGCCAGCAGCCTCACAGGGAGGGCCGATACTGCTGAAGCTTTCTTT. Translation gives CASSLTGRADTAEAFF. Using reference TRBV5-1 and TRBJ1-1 for the parts outside the CDR3, the full variable domain is KAGVTQTPRYLIKTRGQQVTLSCSPISGHRSVSWYQQTPGQGLQFLFEYFSETQRNKGNFPGRFSGRQFSNSRSEMNVSTLELGDSALYLCASSLTGRADTAEAFFGQGTRLTVV.

This clone was seen more than once but under ten times. J is TRBJ1-4 and V is TRBV6-6, with D perhaps TRBD1 (5 bases). The germline V gene has CDR1 MNHNY and CDR2 SVGAGI (reference sequence). Trimming cost V 10 bases and J 4 bases, with 22 bases left between them. The length of the CDR3 is 16 residues. CDR3 region: CATRDSKDSFNEKLFF. DNA of the CDR3: TGTGCCACCAGGGACTCCAAGGATAGTTTTAATGAAAAACTGTTTTTT.

The CDR3 DNA reads TGTGCCAGCGGGAGCCGATCAGACACTGAAGCTTTCTTT. It translates to CASGSRSDTEAFF. V and J are TRBV2 and TRBJ1-1; D gene uncertain. Germline V gives CDR1 SNHLY, CDR2 FYNNEI. This CDR3 has 13 residues. Trimming cost V 8 bases and J 3 bases, with 13 bases left between them. Based on the CDR3 plus reference TRBV2 and TRBJ1-1, the full variable domain is EPEVTQTPSHQVTQMGQEVILRCVPISNHLYFYWYRQILGQKVEFLVSFYNNEISEKSEIFDDQFSVERPDGSNFTLKIRSTKLEDSAMYFCASGSRSDTEAFFGQGTRLTVV.

This chain connects TRBV5-6 to TRBJ2-5, with D possibly TRBD1 on 6 matching bases. V lost 6 bases, J lost 4 bases, and 13 bases lay in between. This CDR3 has 13 amino acids. Per germline, CDR1 SGHDT and CDR2 YYEEEE. The CDR3 here is CASNPRGRETQYF. The DNA of the CDR3 is TGTGCCAGCAACCCCAGGGGTCGAGAGACCCAGTACTTC.